In its sample, the clone carrying this T cell receptor (beta chain) was seen many times. One entry per CDR3 protein results from TCRdb running MiXCR on the reads. The sample shows about 140,000 distinct CDR3 sequences, approximately 5.9% of them seen only once. This sample is part of a study of T cell repertoires in cytomegalovirus infection. This CDR3 has 14 amino acids. The germline V gene has CDR1 SGHVS and CDR2 FQNEAQ. Trimming took off 4 bases at V and 6 bases at J, with 13 bases between the two ends. This chain connects TRBV7-8 to TRBJ2-1; tentatively, D is TRBD1 or TRBD2 (5 bases each). Input material: PBMCs. The sequence came from a human donor in good health (CMV status not recorded). Some clones in this sample may be carry-over from other donors' samples. CDR3 protein: CASSWDRRLNEQFF. For the CDR3, the DNA is TGTGCCAGCAGCTGGGACCGACGGCTCAATGAGCAGTTCTTC.